A selection of T cell receptor beta chains follows, all from one sample in a study of low-dose radiotherapy and immunotherapy resistance in tumors. MiXCR, applied by TCRdb to the reads, yields one record per CDR3 protein. The data contain under 95,000 distinct CDR3 sequences, 17% of them seen just once; the ten biggest clones take up approximately 1.5%. The sequencing here drew on PBMCs, taken after low-dose radiotherapy plus immunotherapy. The source of these receptors is a male donor with prostate cancer. CDR3s include the opening cysteine and the closing phenylalanine or tryptophan. The D gene is left open where the match is weak.

d_call: TRBD1
j_call: TRBJ1-5
v_call: TRBV23-1
cdr3_aa: CASSQSPRTGGFYQPQHF

d_call: TRBD2
j_call: TRBJ2-1
v_call: TRBV28
cdr3_aa: CASSQSGVYNEQFF

d_call: TRBD1
j_call: TRBJ2-7
v_call: TRBV7-8
cdr3_aa: CASSLGQYYEQYF

d_call: NA
j_call: TRBJ1-2
v_call: TRBV19
cdr3_aa: CASSLFGQYYGYTF

d_call: TRBD1
j_call: TRBJ1-3
v_call: TRBV6-5
cdr3_aa: CASRDRQGKNSGNTIYF

d_call: NA
j_call: TRBJ2-7
v_call: TRBV10-3
cdr3_aa: CAISESMGQDEQYF

d_call: NA
j_call: TRBJ2-1
v_call: TRBV13
cdr3_aa: CASSPIRNEQFF

d_call: NA
j_call: TRBJ2-7
v_call: TRBV28
cdr3_aa: CASSPSPGLYEQYF

d_call: TRBD2
j_call: TRBJ2-3
v_call: TRBV20-1
cdr3_aa: CSAGIGTSYTDTQYF

d_call: TRBD1
j_call: TRBJ2-3
v_call: TRBV7-2
cdr3_aa: CASSLAGGVGDTQYF

d_call: TRBD2
j_call: TRBJ2-7
v_call: TRBV20-1
cdr3_aa: CSAISPGGPRGEQYF

d_call: NA
j_call: TRBJ2-7
v_call: TRBV6-2/TRBV6-3
cdr3_aa: CASTPRDTASYEQYF

d_call: NA
j_call: TRBJ2-1
v_call: TRBV18
cdr3_aa: CASSPTGTPNEQFF

d_call: NA
j_call: TRBJ1-2
v_call: TRBV6-1
cdr3_aa: CASSEGPDGGGNYGYTF

d_call: NA
j_call: TRBJ1-5
v_call: TRBV19
cdr3_aa: CASSIVGYSNQPQHF

d_call: NA
j_call: TRBJ2-2
v_call: TRBV28
cdr3_aa: CASSLAAGELSGELFF

d_call: NA
j_call: TRBJ2-7
v_call: TRBV6-6
cdr3_aa: CASSYTTDSYEQYF

d_call: NA
j_call: TRBJ1-1
v_call: TRBV30
cdr3_aa: CAWSREGGTEAFF

d_call: TRBD2
j_call: TRBJ2-5
v_call: TRBV28
cdr3_aa: CASSLAGGPVGTQYF

d_call: TRBD2
j_call: TRBJ2-2
v_call: TRBV12-3/TRBV12-4
cdr3_aa: CASSLVAGVGGELFF

d_call: TRBD1
j_call: TRBJ1-5
v_call: TRBV5-5
cdr3_aa: CASSSQTGGRLQPQHF

d_call: NA
j_call: TRBJ2-1
v_call: TRBV19
cdr3_aa: CASLGQGGNEQFF

d_call: TRBD1
j_call: TRBJ2-7
v_call: TRBV20-1
cdr3_aa: CSAETGTGPIEQYF

d_call: NA
j_call: TRBJ2-1
v_call: TRBV5-1
cdr3_aa: CASTPRGSSYNEQFF

d_call: TRBD1
j_call: TRBJ1-6
v_call: TRBV5-1
cdr3_aa: CASSWDRNSPLHF

d_call: NA
j_call: TRBJ1-2
v_call: TRBV28
cdr3_aa: CASSPPGDLYGYTF

d_call: TRBD2
j_call: TRBJ2-1
v_call: TRBV30
cdr3_aa: CAWRSGGTSGIKSSYNEQFF

d_call: NA
j_call: TRBJ2-1
v_call: TRBV6-2/TRBV6-3
cdr3_aa: CASSYSGPHNEQFF

d_call: TRBD2
j_call: TRBJ2-5
v_call: TRBV13
cdr3_aa: CASSTGLAGGFETQYF

d_call: TRBD2
j_call: TRBJ2-1
v_call: TRBV19
cdr3_aa: CASTGLADNEQFF

d_call: TRBD1
j_call: TRBJ2-1
v_call: TRBV29-1
cdr3_aa: CSAQGVGSYNEQFF

d_call: TRBD1
j_call: TRBJ1-2
v_call: TRBV27
cdr3_aa: CASRGSGGGGYTF